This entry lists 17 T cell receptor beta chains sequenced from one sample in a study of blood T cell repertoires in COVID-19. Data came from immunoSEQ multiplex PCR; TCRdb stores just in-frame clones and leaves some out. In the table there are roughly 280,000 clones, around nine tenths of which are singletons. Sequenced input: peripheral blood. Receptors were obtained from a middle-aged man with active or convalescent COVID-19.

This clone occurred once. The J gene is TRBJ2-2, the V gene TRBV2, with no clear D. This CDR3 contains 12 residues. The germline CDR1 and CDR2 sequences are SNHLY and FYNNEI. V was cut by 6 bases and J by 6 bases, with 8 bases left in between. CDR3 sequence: CASSQIPGELFF. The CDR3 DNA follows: TGTGCCAGCAGCCAGATACCCGGGGAGCTGTTTTTT.

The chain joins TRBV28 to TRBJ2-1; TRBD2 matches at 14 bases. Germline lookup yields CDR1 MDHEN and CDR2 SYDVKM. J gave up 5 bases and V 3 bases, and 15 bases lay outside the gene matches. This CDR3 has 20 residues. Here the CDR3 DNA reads TGTGCCAGCAGTTTGCAAACACACGGACTAGCGGGAGGAGGAGACAATGAGCAGTTCTTC. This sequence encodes CASSLQTHGLAGGGDNEQFF.

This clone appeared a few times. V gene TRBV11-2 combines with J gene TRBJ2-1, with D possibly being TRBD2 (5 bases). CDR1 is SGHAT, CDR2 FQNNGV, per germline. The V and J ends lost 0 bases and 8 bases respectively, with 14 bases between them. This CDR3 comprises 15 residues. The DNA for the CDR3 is TGTGCCAGCAGCTTAGATTTGGCCGAGAGGGATGAGCAGTTCTTC. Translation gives CASSLDLAERDEQFF.

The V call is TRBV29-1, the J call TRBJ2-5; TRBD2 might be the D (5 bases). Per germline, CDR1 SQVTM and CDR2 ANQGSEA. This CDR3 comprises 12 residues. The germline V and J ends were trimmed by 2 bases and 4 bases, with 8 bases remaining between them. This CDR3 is CSVESGGETQYF. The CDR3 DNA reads TGCAGCGTTGAAAGTGGAGGAGAGACCCAGTACTTC.

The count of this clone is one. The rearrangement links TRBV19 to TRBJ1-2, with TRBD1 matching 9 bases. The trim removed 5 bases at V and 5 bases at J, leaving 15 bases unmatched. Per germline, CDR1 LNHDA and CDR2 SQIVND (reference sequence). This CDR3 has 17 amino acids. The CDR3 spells CASSVRDRGNSWYGYTF. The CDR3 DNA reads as TGTGCCAGTAGTGTTCGTGACAGGGGGAATAGTTGGTATGGCTACACCTTC.

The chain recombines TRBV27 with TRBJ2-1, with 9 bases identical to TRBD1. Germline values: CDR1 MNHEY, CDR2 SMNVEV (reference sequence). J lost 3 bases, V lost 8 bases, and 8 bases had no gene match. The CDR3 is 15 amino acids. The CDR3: CASQPGQGSYNEQFF. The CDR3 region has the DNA TGTGCCAGCCAGCCGGGACAGGGAAGCTACAATGAGCAGTTCTTC.

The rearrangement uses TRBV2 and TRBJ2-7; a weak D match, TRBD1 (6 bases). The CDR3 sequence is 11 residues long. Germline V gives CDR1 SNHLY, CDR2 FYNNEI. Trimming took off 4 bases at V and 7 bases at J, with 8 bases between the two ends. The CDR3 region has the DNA TGTGCCAGCAGTGGGGGGACAGAGCAGTACTTC. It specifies CASSGGTEQYF. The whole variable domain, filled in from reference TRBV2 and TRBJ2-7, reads EPEVTQTPSHQVTQMGQEVILRCVPISNHLYFYWYRQILGQKVEFLVSFYNNEISEKSEIFDDQFSVERPDGSNFTLKIRSTKLEDSAMYFCASSGGTEQYFGPGTRLTVT.

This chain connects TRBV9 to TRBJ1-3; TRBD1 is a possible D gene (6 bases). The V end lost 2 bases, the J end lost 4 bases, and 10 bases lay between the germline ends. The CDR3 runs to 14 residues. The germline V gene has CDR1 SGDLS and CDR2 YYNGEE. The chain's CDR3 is CASSVRGQGNTIYF. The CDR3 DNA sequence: TGTGCCAGCAGCGTCAGGGGCCAAGGAAACACCATATATTTT.

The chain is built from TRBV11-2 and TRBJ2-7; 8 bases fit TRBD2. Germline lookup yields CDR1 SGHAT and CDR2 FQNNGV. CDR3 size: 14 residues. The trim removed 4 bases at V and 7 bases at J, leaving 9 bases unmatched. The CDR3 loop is CASSWDSGAGEQYF. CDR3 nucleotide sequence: TGTGCCAGCAGCTGGGATAGCGGGGCGGGAGAGCAGTACTTC.

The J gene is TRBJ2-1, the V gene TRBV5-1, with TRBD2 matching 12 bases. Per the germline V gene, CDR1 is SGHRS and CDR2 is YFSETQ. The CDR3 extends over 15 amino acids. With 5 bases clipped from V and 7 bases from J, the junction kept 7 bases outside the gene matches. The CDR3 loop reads CASRSHGTSGNEQFF. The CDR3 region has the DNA TGCGCCAGCAGATCGCACGGGACTAGCGGGAATGAGCAGTTCTTC.

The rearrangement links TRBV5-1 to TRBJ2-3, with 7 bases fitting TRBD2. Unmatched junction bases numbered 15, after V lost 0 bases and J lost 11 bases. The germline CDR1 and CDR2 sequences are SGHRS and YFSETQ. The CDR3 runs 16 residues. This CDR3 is CASSLDRSLTSAKQYF. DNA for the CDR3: TGCGCCAGCAGCTTGGACCGCTCGCTCACTAGCGCAAAGCAGTATTTT.

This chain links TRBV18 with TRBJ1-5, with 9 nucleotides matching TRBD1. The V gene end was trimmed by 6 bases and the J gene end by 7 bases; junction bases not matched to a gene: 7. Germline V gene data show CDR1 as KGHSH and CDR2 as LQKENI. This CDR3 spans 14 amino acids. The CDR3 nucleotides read TGTGCCAGCTCCTCTACAGGGGGCGAACAGCCCCAGCATTTT. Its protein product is CASSSTGGEQPQHF. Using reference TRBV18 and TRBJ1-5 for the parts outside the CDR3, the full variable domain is NAGVMQNPRHLVRRRGQEARLRCSPMKGHSHVYWYRQLPEEGLKFMVYLQKENIIDESGMPKERFSAEFPKEGPSILRIQQVVRGDSAAYFCASSSTGGEQPQHFGDGTRLSIL.

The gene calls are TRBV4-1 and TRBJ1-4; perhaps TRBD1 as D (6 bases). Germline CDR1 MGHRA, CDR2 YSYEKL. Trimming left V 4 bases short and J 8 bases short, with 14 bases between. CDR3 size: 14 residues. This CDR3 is CASSRAGEGEKLFF. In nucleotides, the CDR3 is TGCGCCAGCAGCCGAGCAGGGGAAGGAGAAAAACTGTTTTTT.

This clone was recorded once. The CDR3 loop reads CASGRPAGGTYEQYF. The CDR3 nucleotides are TGTGCTAGTGGTCGCCCAGCGGGCGGGACCTACGAGCAGTACTTC. This sequence joins TRBV12-5 and TRBJ2-7, with D possibly being TRBD2 (6 bases). V lost 5 bases and J lost 2, with 16 bases in between. Per the germline V gene, CDR1 is LGHNT and CDR2 is FRNRAP. The CDR3 spans 15 residues.

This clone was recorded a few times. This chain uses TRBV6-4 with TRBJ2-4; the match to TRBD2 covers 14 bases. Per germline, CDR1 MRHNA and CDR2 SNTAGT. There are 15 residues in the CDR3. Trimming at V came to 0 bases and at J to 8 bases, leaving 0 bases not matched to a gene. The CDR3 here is CASSDSTSGGDIQYF. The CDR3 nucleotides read TGTGCCAGCAGTGACTCGACTAGCGGGGGGGACATTCAGTACTTC.

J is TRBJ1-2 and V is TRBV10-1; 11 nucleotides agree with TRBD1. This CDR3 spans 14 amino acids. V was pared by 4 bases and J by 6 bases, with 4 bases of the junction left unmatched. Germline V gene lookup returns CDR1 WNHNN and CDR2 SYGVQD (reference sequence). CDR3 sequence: CASSADRGPNGYTF. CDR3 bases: TGCGCCAGCAGTGCGGACAGGGGGCCTAATGGCTACACCTTC.

Written as DNA, the CDR3 is TGTGCCAGCTCACCACGGCAGGGCCTTAATAACTATGGCTACACCTTC. The encoded protein is CASSPRQGLNNYGYTF. This sequence joins TRBV18 and TRBJ1-2; weak D call: TRBD1 (5 bases). Between the trimmed V and J ends, which lost 1 base and 1 base, there was a span of 13 bases. The germline gives CDR1 KGHSH, CDR2 LQKENI. The CDR3 has 16 amino acids.